This T cell receptor beta chain comes out of a study of control samples from healthy donors and cancer patients (dated by TCRdb to about 2020). The library was made by the immunoSEQ multiplex PCR assay. Sourced from immuneACCESS, this table was stored by TCRdb with only in-frame sequences that have V and J called. A share of the clones is absent; for the studies checked, an unresolved V gene accounts for under half, and the remainder has no known explanation. The sample has about 160,000 clones on record, roughly 90% of them singletons. The ten largest account for around 11% of the sample. As to this clone: Its antigen is unknown. Base quality data are lacking; no much larger clone is found one base away.

The CDR1 and CDR2 encoded by the germline V gene are MDHEN and SYDVKM. The V and J ends are trimmed by 6 bases and 1 base, leaving 12 bases between them. Measured from the cysteine to the phenylalanine, the CDR3 is 15 residues long. Solely the CDR3 DNA is kept, with 45 bases framed from the first base. The sequencing input was blood. The chain couples TRBV28 to TRBJ1-4; the D gene is perhaps TRBD1, from 5 matching bases. The clonotype comes from a man younger than 45 in good health. For the CDR3, the sequence is CASSQGRETNEKLFF. The DNA reads as follows: TGTGCCAGCAGCCAGGGCCGGGAAACTAATGAAAAACTGTTTTTT.